Following are 24 T cell receptor beta chains from one sample sequenced in a study of blood T cell repertoires in COVID-19. Here immunoSEQ multiplex PCR was the method, and the copy in TCRdb shows in-frame clones only, minus some. Altogether roughly 520,000 clones are present, approximately 90% being singletons, with the ten largest covering approximately 1.8%. Sequenced sample: PBMCs or T cells enriched from blood (not recorded which). The receptors derive from a woman aged 35 to 49 who had recovered from COVID-19.

In this sample, this clone turned up a few times. V is TRBV19 and J is TRBJ2-1; TRBD2 is a possible D gene (6 bases). This CDR3 has 14 residues. The germline gives CDR1 LNHDA, CDR2 SQIVND (reference sequence). Trimming removed 1 base from V and 7 bases from J, with 11 bases in between. CDR3 protein: CASSIGAGQNEQFF. CDR3 DNA sequence: TGTGCCAGTAGTATAGGAGCGGGTCAGAATGAGCAGTTCTTC.

This clone was seen a single time. This sequence joins TRBV6-1 and TRBJ1-5; tentatively, D is TRBD1 (6 bases). This CDR3 has 15 residues. Germline CDR1 reads MNHNS; CDR2 reads SASEGT. Trimming shortened V by 2 bases and J by 9 bases, and 17 bases separated the two germline ends. CDR3 sequence: CASSESGGAGVPQHF. For the CDR3, the DNA is TGTGCCAGCAGTGAATCGGGGGGGGCGGGTGTGCCCCAGCATTTT.

This clone was seen a single time. The chain couples TRBV7-6 to TRBJ2-7; 9 bases line up with TRBD1. The CDR3 totals 16 residues. CDR1 and CDR2 from the germline V gene are SGHVS and FNYEAQ. V dropped 5 bases and J dropped 5; count of bases not matched to a gene: 13. The CDR3 DNA sequence: TGTGCCAGCAGCCAGCCGGGACAGGGTCTATCGGACGAGCAGTACTTC. Translated, it gives CASSQPGQGLSDEQYF.

The chain employs TRBV29-1 and TRBJ2-7, with D perhaps TRBD2 (7 bases). CDR1 SQVTM and CDR2 ANQGSEA come from the germline V gene. Trimming cost V 7 bases and J 3 bases, with 16 bases left between them. The CDR3 has 13 residues. This CDR3 is CSATGRGLYEQYF. The CDR3 nucleotides are TGCAGCGCCACAGGGAGGGGTCTCTACGAGCAGTACTTC.

This clone was counted ten times or more. This chain connects TRBV5-1 to TRBJ1-2; perhaps TRBD1 as D (6 bases). V was clipped by 0 bases and J by 4 bases, with 7 bases between them. In germline, CDR1 is SGHRS, CDR2 YFSETQ. This CDR3 is built from 13 residues. CDR3 coding DNA: TGCGCCAGCAGCTTGGGACAGGTCTATGGCTACACCTTC. Protein product: CASSLGQVYGYTF. Full variable domain (outside the CDR3, taken from reference TRBV5-1 and TRBJ1-2): KAGVTQTPRYLIKTRGQQVTLSCSPISGHRSVSWYQQTPGQGLQFLFEYFSETQRNKGNFPGRFSGRQFSNSRSEMNVSTLELGDSALYLCASSLGQVYGYTFGSGTRLTVV.

The chain joins TRBV10-3 to TRBJ1-5, with a possible D match to TRBD1 (6 bases). The CDR3 covers 16 residues. The V gene lost 3 bases and the J gene lost 1 base, with 13 bases spanning the gap. Per the germline V gene, CDR1 is ENHRY and CDR2 is SYGVKD. CDR3 region: CAISDVGGQSNQPQHF. Written as DNA, the CDR3 is TGTGCCATCAGTGACGTCGGGGGGCAAAGCAATCAGCCCCAGCATTTT.

This rearrangement joins TRBV7-9 to TRBJ2-3, with TRBD2 matching over 12 bases. The CDR3 spans 16 residues. Germline CDR1 and CDR2: SEHNR and FQNEAQ (reference sequence). With 5 bases clipped from V and 3 bases from J, the junction kept 6 bases outside the gene matches. The CDR3 coding sequence is TGTGCCAGCAGCCCCCGACTAGCGGGGGTGACAGATACGCAGTATTTT. Translated: CASSPRLAGVTDTQYF. The complete variable domain, with remaining parts taken from reference TRBV7-9 and TRBJ2-3, reads DTGVSQNPRHKITKRGQNVTFRCDPISEHNRLYWYRQTLGQGPEFLTYFQNEAQLEKSRLLSDRFSAERPKGSFSTLEIQRTEQGDSAMYLCASSPRLAGVTDTQYFGPGTRLTVL.

The V call is TRBV4-2, the J call TRBJ2-3; possible D gene TRBD2, 5 bases. This CDR3 has 17 residues. Germline V gives CDR1 LGHNA, CDR2 YNFKEQ. V lost 0 bases to trimming and J lost 0 bases, with 13 bases between them. The CDR3 DNA reads TGTGCCAGCAGCCAAGATAAGAGCGGCCCTAGCACAGATACGCAGTATTTT. Translated: CASSQDKSGPSTDTQYF.

The sample holds a few counts of this clone. The V gene is TRBV11-2, the J gene TRBJ1-2; possibly TRBD1 for D (6 bases). The V end was cut by 2 bases, the J end by 3 bases, with 19 bases between. The CDR3 length is 17 residues. Germline assignment: CDR1 SGHAT and CDR2 FQNNGV. CDR3 DNA: TGTGCCAGCAGCTTATACCCCACAGGGAATGGCGACTATGGCTACACCTTC. Translation: CASSLYPTGNGDYGYTF.

The chain couples TRBV3-1 (or the pseudogene TRBV3-2) to TRBJ1-1; TRBD1 matches at 7 bases. There are 14 residues in the CDR3. J gave up 4 bases and V 1 base, and 3 bases lay outside the gene matches. Germline V gene lookup returns CDR1 LGHDT and CDR2 YNNKEL (reference sequence). CDR3: CASSQGGTVTEAFF. In DNA form, the CDR3 reads TGTGCCAGCAGCCAAGGAGGGACAGTCACTGAAGCTTTCTTT.

This chain uses TRBV9 with TRBJ2-3; maybe TRBD1 (6 bases). This CDR3 spans 16 amino acids. The V end was cut by 0 bases, the J end by 0 bases, with 11 bases between. Looked up from germline, CDR1 is SGDLS and CDR2 is YYNGEE. CDR3 protein: CASSVVSGTSTDTQYF. The DNA for the CDR3 is TGTGCCAGCAGCGTAGTGAGTGGGACAAGCACAGATACGCAGTATTTT.

This sequence joins TRBV19 and TRBJ1-3, with 7 bases that match TRBD1. J was trimmed by 0 bases and V by 6 bases; bases with no gene match: 5. Germline CDR1 reads LNHDA; CDR2 reads SQIVND (reference sequence). There are 15 residues in the CDR3. The CDR3 spells CASSEGQRSGNTIYF. In nucleotides, the CDR3 is TGTGCCAGTAGCGAGGGACAGCGCTCTGGAAACACCATATATTTT.

The gene calls are TRBV3-1 (or the pseudogene TRBV3-2) and TRBJ2-1; 10 bases match TRBD2. The CDR3 length is 15 residues. The junction had 6 bases not matched to a gene; V was cut back by 2 bases and J by 8 bases. Germline V gene sequence: CDR1 LGHDT, CDR2 YNNKEL (reference sequence). This chain's CDR3 is CASSQLPSGSYEQFF. DNA of the CDR3: TGTGCCAGCAGCCAACTTCCTAGCGGGAGTTATGAGCAGTTCTTC.

The rearrangement joins TRBV6-5 to TRBJ1-2; 10 bases map to TRBD1. The CDR3 contains 16 residues. Per the germline V gene, CDR1 is MNHEY and CDR2 is SVGAGI. V shed 1 base, J shed 8 bases, and the junction held 10 bases outside the gene matches. The CDR3 spells CASSYLYSGTGDGYTF. Here the CDR3 DNA reads TGTGCCAGCAGTTACTTATACTCCGGGACAGGGGACGGCTACACCTTC.

CDR3 nucleotides: TGTGCCAGCAGCTCGGGGAATGAGCAGTTCTTC. Its translation: CASSSGNEQFF. This rearrangement joins TRBV5-5 to TRBJ2-1; D may be TRBD2 (5 bases). The CDR3 runs 11 residues. Germline CDR1 and CDR2: SGHKS and YYEKEE (reference sequence). V was clipped by 3 bases and J by 7 bases, with 5 bases between them.

V usage is TRBV11-3 and J usage is TRBJ1-1; TRBD1 matches 7 bases. The V segment lost 3 bases and the J segment 1 base; nucleotides outside the gene matches: 5. CDR3 length equals 15 residues. CDR1 and CDR2 (germline): SGHNT, YENEEA. This chain's CDR3 is CASSFPYRGNTEAFF. CDR3 DNA sequence: TGTGCCAGCAGCTTCCCCTACAGGGGGAACACTGAAGCTTTCTTT. Full variable domain (remainder filled in from reference TRBV11-3 and TRBJ1-1): EAGVVQSPRYKIIEKKQPVAFWCNPISGHNTLYWYLQNLGQGPELLIRYENEEAVDDSQLPKDRFSAERLKGVDSTLKIQPAELGDSAVYLCASSFPYRGNTEAFFGQGTRLTVV.

The J gene is TRBJ2-1, the V gene TRBV15, with D hard to call. The CDR3 is made up of 16 amino acids. Trimming left V 0 bases short and J 7 bases short, with 16 bases between. Germline V gene lookup returns CDR1 LNHNV and CDR2 YYDKDF (reference sequence). The CDR3 is CATSRDLVEPRNEQFF. The CDR3 DNA reads as TGTGCCACCAGCAGAGATTTAGTCGAGCCGAGAAATGAGCAGTTCTTC.

V and J are TRBV27 and TRBJ1-6; the match to TRBD1 covers 7 bases. V gave up 3 bases and J gave up 7 bases; unmatched junction bases: 9. The CDR3 covers 16 residues. Germline loops: CDR1 MNHEY, CDR2 SMNVEV (reference sequence). The CDR3 DNA sequence: TGTGCCAGCAGTTTGTACAGGGGATTTGGGAATTCACCCCTCCACTTT. The encoded protein is CASSLYRGFGNSPLHF.

This clone was recorded a few times. The chain links TRBV4-2 to TRBJ2-1; TRBD2 agrees at 12 bases. The CDR3 is 16 residues long. From germline, CDR1 is LGHNA and CDR2 YNFKEQ. The V gene end was trimmed by 1 base and the J gene end by 10 bases; junction bases not matched to a gene: 8. CDR3 amino acids: CASSQATSGSRGEQFF. For the CDR3, the DNA is TGTGCCAGCAGCCAAGCGACTAGCGGGAGTCGTGGGGAGCAGTTCTTC.

V usage is TRBV15 and J usage is TRBJ2-7; possibly TRBD2 for D (6 bases). Per the germline V gene, CDR1 is LNHNV and CDR2 is YYDKDF (reference sequence). Trimming took 6 bases from V and 4 from J, leaving 19 bases between them. The CDR3 loop spans 15 amino acids. CDR3 sequence (DNA): TGTGCCACCAGTCTGGGTCGGGGCGGGGAATACGAGCAGTACTTC. Its translation: CATSLGRGGEYEQYF. The whole variable domain, filled in from reference TRBV15 and TRBJ2-7, reads DAMVIQNPRYQVTQFGKPVTLSCSQTLNHNVMYWYQQKSSQAPKLLFHYYDKDFNNEADTPDNFQSRRPNTSFCFLDIRSPGLGDTAMYLCATSLGRGGEYEQYFGPGTRLTVT.

The chain combines TRBV14 with TRBJ1-1; 7 nucleotides match TRBD1. The CDR3 is made up of 15 amino acids. Per the germline V gene, CDR1 is SGHDN and CDR2 is FVKESK. J gave up 11 bases and V 0 bases, and 12 bases lay outside the gene matches. The chain's CDR3 is CASSQDSHHRGLAFF. CDR3 nucleotides: TGTGCCAGCAGCCAAGATAGTCACCACAGGGGCCTTGCTTTCTTT.

This clone was detected only once. The chain is built from TRBV18 and TRBJ1-2; no clear D. This CDR3 spans 13 amino acids. The V end was cut by 3 bases, the J end by 3 bases, with 8 bases between. CDR1 is KGHSH and CDR2 is LQKENI in the germline V gene. Here the CDR3 DNA reads TGTGCCAGCTCACCGCCCGCGGACTATGGCTACACCTTC. Protein product: CASSPPADYGYTF.

The J gene is TRBJ2-3, the V gene TRBV4-2; no definite D call. The CDR3 runs 13 residues. Trimming cost V 0 bases and J 11 bases, with 12 bases left between them. CDR1 LGHNA and CDR2 YNFKEQ come from the germline V gene. CDR3: CASSQDIAVWQYF. CDR3 DNA sequence: TGTGCCAGCAGCCAAGATATCGCGGTGTGGCAGTATTTT.

This rearrangement joins TRBV13 to TRBJ1-1; 7 bases align to TRBD1. CDR3 size: 15 residues. Per the germline V gene, CDR1 is PRHDT and CDR2 is FYEKMQ (reference sequence). The ends lost 1 base at V and 1 base at J; junction bases unmatched: 3. The CDR3 reads CASSLVRQGNTEAFF. CDR3 bases: TGTGCCAGCAGCTTAGTCCGACAGGGGAACACTGAAGCTTTCTTT.